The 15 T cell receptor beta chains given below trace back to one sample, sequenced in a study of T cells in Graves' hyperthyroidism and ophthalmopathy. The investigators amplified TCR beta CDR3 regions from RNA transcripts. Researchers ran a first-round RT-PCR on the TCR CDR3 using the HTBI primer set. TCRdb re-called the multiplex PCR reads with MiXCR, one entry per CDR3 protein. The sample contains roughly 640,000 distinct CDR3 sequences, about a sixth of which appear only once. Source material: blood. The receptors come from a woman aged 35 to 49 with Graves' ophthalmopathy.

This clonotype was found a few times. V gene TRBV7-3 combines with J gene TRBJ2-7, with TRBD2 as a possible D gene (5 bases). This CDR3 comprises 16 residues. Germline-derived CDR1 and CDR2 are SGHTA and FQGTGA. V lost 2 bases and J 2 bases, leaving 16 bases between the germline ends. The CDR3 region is CASSLVISGAPYEQYF. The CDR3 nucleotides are TGTGCCAGCAGCTTAGTAATCAGCGGAGCTCCCTACGAGCAGTACTTC.

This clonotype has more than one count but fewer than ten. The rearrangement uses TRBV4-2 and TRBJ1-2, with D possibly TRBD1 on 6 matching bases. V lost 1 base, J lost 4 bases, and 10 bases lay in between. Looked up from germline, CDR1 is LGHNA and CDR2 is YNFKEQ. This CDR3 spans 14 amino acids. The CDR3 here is CASSQATGSYGYTF. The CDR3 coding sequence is TGTGCCAGCAGCCAAGCGACAGGCTCCTATGGCTACACCTTC.

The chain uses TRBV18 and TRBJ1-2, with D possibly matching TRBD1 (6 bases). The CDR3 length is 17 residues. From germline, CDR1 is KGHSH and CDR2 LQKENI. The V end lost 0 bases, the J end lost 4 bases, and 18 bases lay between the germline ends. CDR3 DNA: TGTGCCAGCTCACCACCGTCGTCCCCGGACAGTCTCTATGGCTACACCTTC. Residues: CASSPPSSPDSLYGYTF. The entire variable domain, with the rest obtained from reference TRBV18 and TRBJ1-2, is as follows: NAGVMQNPRHLVRRRGQEARLRCSPMKGHSHVYWYRQLPEEGLKFMVYLQKENIIDESGMPKERFSAEFPKEGPSILRIQQVVRGDSAAYFCASSPPSSPDSLYGYTFGSGTRLTVV.

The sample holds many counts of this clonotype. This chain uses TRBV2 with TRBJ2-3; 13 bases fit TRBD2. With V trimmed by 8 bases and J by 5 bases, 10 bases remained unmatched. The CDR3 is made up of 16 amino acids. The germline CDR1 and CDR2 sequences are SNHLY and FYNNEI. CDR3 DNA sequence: TGTGCCAGCGGAGGAGGACTAGCGGGAGTAATAGATACGCAGTATTTT. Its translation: CASGGGLAGVIDTQYF.

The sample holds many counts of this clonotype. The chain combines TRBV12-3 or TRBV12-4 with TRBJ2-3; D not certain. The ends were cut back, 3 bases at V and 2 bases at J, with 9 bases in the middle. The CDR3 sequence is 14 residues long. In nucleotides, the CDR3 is TGTGCCAGCAGTTTGTCAGCAGCCACAGATACGCAGTATTTT. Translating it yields CASSLSAATDTQYF.

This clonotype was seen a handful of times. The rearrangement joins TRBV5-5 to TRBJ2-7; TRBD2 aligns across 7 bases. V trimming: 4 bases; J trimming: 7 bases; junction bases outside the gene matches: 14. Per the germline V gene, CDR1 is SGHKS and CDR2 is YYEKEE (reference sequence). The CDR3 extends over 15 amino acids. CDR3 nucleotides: TGTGCCAGCAGCCCGTTCGGGAGGTCAAGTGGGGAGCAGTACTTC. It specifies CASSPFGRSSGEQYF.

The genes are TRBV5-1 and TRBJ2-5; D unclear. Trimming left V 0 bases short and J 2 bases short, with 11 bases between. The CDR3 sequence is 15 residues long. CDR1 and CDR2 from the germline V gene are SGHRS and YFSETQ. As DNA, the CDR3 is TGCGCCAGCAGCTTGGTGGGATTGGGACAAGAGACCCAGTACTTC. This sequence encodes CASSLVGLGQETQYF. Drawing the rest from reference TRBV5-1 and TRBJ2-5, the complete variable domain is KAGVTQTPRYLIKTRGQQVTLSCSPISGHRSVSWYQQTPGQGLQFLFEYFSETQRNKGNFPGRFSGRQFSNSRSEMNVSTLELGDSALYLCASSLVGLGQETQYFGPGTRLLVL.

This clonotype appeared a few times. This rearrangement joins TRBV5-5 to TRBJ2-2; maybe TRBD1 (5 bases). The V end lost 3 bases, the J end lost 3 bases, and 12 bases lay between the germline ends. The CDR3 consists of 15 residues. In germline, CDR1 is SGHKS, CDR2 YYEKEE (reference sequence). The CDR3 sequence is CASSYVTDYTGELFF. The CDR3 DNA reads TGTGCCAGCAGCTACGTGACAGACTACACCGGGGAGCTGTTTTTT.

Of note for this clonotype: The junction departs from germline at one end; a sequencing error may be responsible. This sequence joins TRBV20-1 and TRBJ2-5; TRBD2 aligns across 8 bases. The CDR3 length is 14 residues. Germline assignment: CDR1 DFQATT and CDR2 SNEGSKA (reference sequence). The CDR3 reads CSASGRGWQGTQYF. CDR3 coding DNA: TGCAGTGCTAGCGGGAGGGGGTGGCAAGGGACCCAGTACTTC.

In nucleotides, the CDR3 is TGTGCCAGCAGCTTTTACGGCGGGGGCAGGGGGCCCCAAGAGACCCAGTACTTC. It codes for CASSFYGGGRGPQETQYF. The gene calls are TRBV5-5 and TRBJ2-5, with D perhaps matching TRBD1 (8 bases). The V gene lost 2 bases and the J gene lost 1 base, with 21 bases spanning the gap. CDR3 length: 18 amino acids. From germline, CDR1 is SGHKS and CDR2 YYEKEE (reference sequence).

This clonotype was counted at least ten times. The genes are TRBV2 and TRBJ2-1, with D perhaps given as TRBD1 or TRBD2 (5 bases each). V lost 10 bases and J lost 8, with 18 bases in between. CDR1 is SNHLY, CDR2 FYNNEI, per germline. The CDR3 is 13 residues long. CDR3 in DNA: TGTGCCACAACTCCGGGACCGCGATATGAGCAGTTCTTC. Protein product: CATTPGPRYEQFF. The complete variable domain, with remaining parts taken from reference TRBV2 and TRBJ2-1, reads EPEVTQTPSHQVTQMGQEVILRCVPISNHLYFYWYRQILGQKVEFLVSFYNNEISEKSEIFDDQFSVERPDGSNFTLKIRSTKLEDSAMYFCATTPGPRYEQFFGPGTRLTVL.

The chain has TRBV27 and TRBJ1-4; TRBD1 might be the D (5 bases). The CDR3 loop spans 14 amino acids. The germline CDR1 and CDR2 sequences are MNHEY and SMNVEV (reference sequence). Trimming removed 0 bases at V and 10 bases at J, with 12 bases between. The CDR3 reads CASSLSSRGVKLFF. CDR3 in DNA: TGTGCCAGCAGTTTATCTTCGCGGGGGGTAAAACTGTTTTTT.

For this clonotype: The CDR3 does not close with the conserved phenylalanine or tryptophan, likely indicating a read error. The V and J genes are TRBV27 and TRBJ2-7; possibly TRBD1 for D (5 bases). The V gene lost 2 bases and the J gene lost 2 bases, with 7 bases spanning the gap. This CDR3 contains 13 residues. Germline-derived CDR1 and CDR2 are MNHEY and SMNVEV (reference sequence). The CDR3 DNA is TGTGCCAGCAGTTTAGGACACCCCTACGAGCAGTACCTC. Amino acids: CASSLGHPYEQYL.

CDR3 DNA sequence: TGTGCCAGCACTGCTGACAGGCGGGGGACCGAGCATTTT. Translating gives CASTADRRGTEHF. V is TRBV2 and J is TRBJ1-5, with D perhaps matching TRBD1 (6 bases). Germline CDR1 is SNHLY and CDR2 is FYNNEI. V gave up 7 bases and J gave up 14 bases, with 21 bases separating them. The CDR3 sequence is 13 residues long.

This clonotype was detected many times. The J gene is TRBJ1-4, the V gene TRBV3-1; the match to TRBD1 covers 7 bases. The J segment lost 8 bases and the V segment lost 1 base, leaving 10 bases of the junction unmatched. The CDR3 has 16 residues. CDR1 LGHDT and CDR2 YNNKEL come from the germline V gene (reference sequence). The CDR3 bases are TGTGCCAGCAGCCAAGGGACCGGGACAGATACCGAAAAACTGTTTTTT. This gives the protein CASSQGTGTDTEKLFF.